This TCR beta chain emerged from a study of T cells in Graves' hyperthyroidism and ophthalmopathy. Study-level information: Peripheral blood collection took place at initial diagnosis, before any treatment. Study results and caveats: Ophthalmopathy could be told apart from stable hyperthyroidism with a 13 V-J model.

This clonotype has at least ten counts. What it recognizes is unknown. Germline V gives CDR1 SGHTA, CDR2 FQGTGA. Trimming shortened V by 5 bases and J by 2 bases, and 16 bases separated the two germline ends. The CDR3 runs 17 residues. Amplification of TCR beta CDR3 regions was performed using RNA transcripts as template. The HTBI set primed first-round TCR CDR3 RT-PCR. A single record per CDR3 protein comes from TCRdb applying MiXCR to the multiplex PCR reads. The table records about 250,000 distinct CDR3 sequences, 22% of them present only once. This receptor was obtained from a man aged 30 to 45 with Graves' ophthalmopathy. The sample was blood. The genes are TRBV7-3 and TRBJ2-6; D is perhaps TRBD1 (6 bases). The CDR3 DNA sequence: TGTGCCAGCAGCCTCCTGGGGGCTCCCGCTGGGGCCAACGTCCTGACTTTC. Its translation is CASSLLGAPAGANVLTF.